This T cell receptor (beta chain) was observed in a study of shared clonotypes between healthy human individuals. Naive CD8 cells, CD45RO-negative and positively selected for CCR7, excluded terminally differentiated effector memory CD45RA+ cells. The CDR3 runs to 14 residues. Germline V lookup: CDR1 SEHNR, CDR2 FQNEAQ (reference sequence). V gave up 2 bases and J gave up 4 bases; unmatched junction bases: 5. Method: immunoSEQ multiplex PCR; TCRdb's copy keeps in-frame clones and lacks some. Of roughly 600,000 clones listed, 95% to 98% are singletons. The sequence came from a man aged 25 to 40 in good health. Specimen: naive CD8+ T cells sorted from blood. The chain carries TRBV7-9 and TRBJ2-7; TRBD1 matches 7 bases. The CDR3 DNA reads TGTGCCAGCAGCTTACGGGACAGAGTATACGAGCAGTACTTC. Translation: CASSLRDRVYEQYF.